Sequencing of this T cell receptor (beta chain) was carried out in a study of monozygotic twins with inflammatory bowel disease. The length of the CDR3 is 15 residues. The germline V gene has CDR1 MGHRA and CDR2 YSYEKL. TCRdb re-called the 5' RACE reads and catalogs CDR3 proteins one per entry, DNA excluded. Its table records about 450,000 distinct CDR3 sequences. V usage is TRBV4-1 and J usage is TRBJ1-5; TCRdb's D gene call, TRBD1, goes unchecked for lack of DNA. The TCR was taken from a human donor with ulcerative colitis or Crohn's disease, or a healthy co-twin of an affected twin (not recorded which). The sample was blood. The CDR3 loop reads CASSQDIRGDQPQHF.